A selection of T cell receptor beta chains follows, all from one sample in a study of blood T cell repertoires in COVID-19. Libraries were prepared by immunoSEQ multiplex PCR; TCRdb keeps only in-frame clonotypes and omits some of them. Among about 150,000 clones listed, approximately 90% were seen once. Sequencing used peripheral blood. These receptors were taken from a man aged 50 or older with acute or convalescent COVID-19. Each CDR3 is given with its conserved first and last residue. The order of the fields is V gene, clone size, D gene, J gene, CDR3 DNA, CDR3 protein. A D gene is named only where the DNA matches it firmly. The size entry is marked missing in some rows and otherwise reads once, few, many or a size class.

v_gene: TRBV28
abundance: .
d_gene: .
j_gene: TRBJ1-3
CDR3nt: TGTGCCAGCAGTTTTGATGGGGCGACTGGAAACACCATATATTTT
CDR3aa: CASSFDGATGNTIYF

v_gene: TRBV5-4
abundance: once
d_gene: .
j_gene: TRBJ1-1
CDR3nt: TGTGCCAGCAGCACCAGAGGCCGTAGTTACACTGAAGCTTTCTTT
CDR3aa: CASSTRGRSYTEAFF

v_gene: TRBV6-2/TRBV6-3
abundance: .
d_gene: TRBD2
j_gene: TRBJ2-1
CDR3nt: TGTGCCAGCAGCAACCCGGGACTAGCGGGGGATAGGGAGCAGTTCTTC
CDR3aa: CASSNPGLAGDREQFF

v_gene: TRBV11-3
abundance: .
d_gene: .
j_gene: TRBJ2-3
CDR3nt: TGTGCCAGCAGCACTCGGAGTGGAGATACGCAGTATTTT
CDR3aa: CASSTRSGDTQYF

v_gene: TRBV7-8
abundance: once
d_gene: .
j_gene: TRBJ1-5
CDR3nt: TGTGCCAGCAGCACGACTAATCAGCCCCAGCATTTT
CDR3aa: CASSTTNQPQHF

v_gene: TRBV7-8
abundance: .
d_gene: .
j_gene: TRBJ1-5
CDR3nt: TGTGCCAGCAGCTCCCAGGGACAAGTCAATCAGCCCCAGCATTTT
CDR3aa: CASSSQGQVNQPQHF

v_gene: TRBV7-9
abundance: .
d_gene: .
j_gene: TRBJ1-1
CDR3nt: TGTGCCAGCAGCTTAGTGCGGAGCCTGAACACTGAAGCTTTCTTT
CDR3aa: CASSLVRSLNTEAFF

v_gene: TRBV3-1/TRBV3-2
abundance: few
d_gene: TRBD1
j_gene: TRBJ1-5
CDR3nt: TGTGCCAGCAGCCAGGGACAGACCAATCAGCCCCAGCATTTT
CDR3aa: CASSQGQTNQPQHF

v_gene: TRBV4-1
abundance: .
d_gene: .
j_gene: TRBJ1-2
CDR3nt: TGCGCCAGCAGCCAAGCAACGGAGGACGGCTACACCTTC
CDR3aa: CASSQATEDGYTF

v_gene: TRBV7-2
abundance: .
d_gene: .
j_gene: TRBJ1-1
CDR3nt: TGTGCCAGCAGCATGGACAGGAACACTGAAGCTTTCTTT
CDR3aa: CASSMDRNTEAFF

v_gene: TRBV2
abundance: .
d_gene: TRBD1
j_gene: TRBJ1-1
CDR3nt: TGTGCCAGCCAATTTCAGGGGGCGAGTATGAACACTGAAGCTTTCTTT
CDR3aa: CASQFQGASMNTEAFF

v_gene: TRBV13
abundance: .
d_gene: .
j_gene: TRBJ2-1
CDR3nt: TGTGCCAGCAGCATTAGCGGTTTAGAGGACAATGAGCAGTTCTTC
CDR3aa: CASSISGLEDNEQFF

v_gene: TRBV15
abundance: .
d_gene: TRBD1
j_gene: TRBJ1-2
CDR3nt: TGTGCCACCAGCAGAGCGGGACAGGGTAACTATGGCTACACCTTC
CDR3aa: CATSRAGQGNYGYTF

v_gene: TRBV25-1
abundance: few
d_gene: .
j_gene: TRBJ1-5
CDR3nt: TGTGCCAGCAGTCCAGGGGCTTATCAGCCCCAGCATTTT
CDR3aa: CASSPGAYQPQHF

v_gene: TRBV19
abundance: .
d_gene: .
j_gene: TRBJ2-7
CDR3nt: TGTGCCAGTAGTATGGGCTCGGTAAGGGGATCCTACGAGCAGTACTTC
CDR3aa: CASSMGSVRGSYEQYF

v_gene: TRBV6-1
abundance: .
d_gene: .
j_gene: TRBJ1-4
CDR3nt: TGTGCCAGCAGTGAACCTGCAACTAATGAAAAACTGTTTTTT
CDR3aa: CASSEPATNEKLFF

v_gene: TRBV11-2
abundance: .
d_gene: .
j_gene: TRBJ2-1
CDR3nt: TGTGCCAGCAGGATTGGGCCTGAGCAGTTCTTC
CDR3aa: CASRIGPEQFF

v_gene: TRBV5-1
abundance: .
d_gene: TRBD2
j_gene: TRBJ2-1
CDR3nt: TGCGCCAGCAGCTTGACTAGCGGGAGATACAATGAGCAGTTCTTC
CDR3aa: CASSLTSGRYNEQFF

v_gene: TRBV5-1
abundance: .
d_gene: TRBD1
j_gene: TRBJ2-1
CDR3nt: TGCGCCAGCAGCTTGCCCGACAGGGGGTTGGAGGGAAATGAGCAGTTCTTC
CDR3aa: CASSLPDRGLEGNEQFF

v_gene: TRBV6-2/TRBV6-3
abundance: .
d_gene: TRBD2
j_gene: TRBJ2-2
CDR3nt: TGTGCCAGCAGTTACTCGACTAGCGGGAGGGAATCGAACACCGGGGAGCTGTTTTTT
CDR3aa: CASSYSTSGRESNTGELFF

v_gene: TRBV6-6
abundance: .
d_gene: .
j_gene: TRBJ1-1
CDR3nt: TGTGCCAGCAGTCGATCGGCGCGGGTCACTGAAGCTTTCTTT
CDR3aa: CASSRSARVTEAFF

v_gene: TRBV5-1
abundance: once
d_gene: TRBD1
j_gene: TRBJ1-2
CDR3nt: TGCGCCAGCAGCTTGGGGGACAGCCAAATTTATGGCTACACCTTC
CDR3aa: CASSLGDSQIYGYTF

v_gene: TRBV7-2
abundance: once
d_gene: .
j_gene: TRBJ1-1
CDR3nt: TGTGCCAGCAGCCAGCAGGTATCGGACACTGAAGCTTTCTTT
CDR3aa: CASSQQVSDTEAFF

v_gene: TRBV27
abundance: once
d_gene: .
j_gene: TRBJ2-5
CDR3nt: TGTGCCAGCAGAGAATATGTCGGGGAGACCCAGTACTTC
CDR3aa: CASREYVGETQYF

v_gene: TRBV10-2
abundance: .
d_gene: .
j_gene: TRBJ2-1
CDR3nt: TGCGCCAGCAGTCCCCGGTTGTACAATGAGCAGTTCTTC
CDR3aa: CASSPRLYNEQFF

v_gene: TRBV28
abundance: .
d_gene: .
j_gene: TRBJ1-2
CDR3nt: TGTGCCAGCAGTTCGCCCGGACAGTACTATGGCTACACCTTC
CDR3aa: CASSSPGQYYGYTF

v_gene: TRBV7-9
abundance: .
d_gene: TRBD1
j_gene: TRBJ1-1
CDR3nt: TGTGCCAGCAGCCTAACAGGGGTGGTCACTGAAGCTTTCTTT
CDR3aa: CASSLTGVVTEAFF

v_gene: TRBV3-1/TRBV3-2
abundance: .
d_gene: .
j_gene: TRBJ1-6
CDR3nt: TGTGCCAGCAGCTTGGGCAGTTCGTCACCCCTCCACTTT
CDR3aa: CASSLGSSSPLHF

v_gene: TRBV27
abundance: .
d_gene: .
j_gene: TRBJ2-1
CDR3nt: TGTGCCAGCAGTTTAGCAGGTTACAATGAGCAGTTCTTC
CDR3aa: CASSLAGYNEQFF

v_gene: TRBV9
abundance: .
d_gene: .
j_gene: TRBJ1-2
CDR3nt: TGTGCCAGCAGCGTAGGCCAGGGCAACTATGGCTACACCTTC
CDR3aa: CASSVGQGNYGYTF

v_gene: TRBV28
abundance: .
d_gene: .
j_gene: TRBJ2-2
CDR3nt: TGTGCCATCCTCTCGGCCAGGATTAACACCGGGGAGCTGTTTTTT
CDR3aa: CAILSARINTGELFF

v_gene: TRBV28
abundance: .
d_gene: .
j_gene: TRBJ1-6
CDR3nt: TGTGCCAGCAGGCCCGAGGGAGAAATCTATAATTCACCCCTCCACTTT
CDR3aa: CASRPEGEIYNSPLHF

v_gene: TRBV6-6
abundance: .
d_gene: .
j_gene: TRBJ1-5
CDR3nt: TGTGCCAGCAGCTCCTCCGGACACTACAATCAGCCCCAGCATTTT
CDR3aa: CASSSSGHYNQPQHF

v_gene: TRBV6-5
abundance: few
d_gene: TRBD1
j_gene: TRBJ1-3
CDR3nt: TGTGCCAGCAGTTACAACAGGGGTGGAAACACCATATATTTT
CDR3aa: CASSYNRGGNTIYF

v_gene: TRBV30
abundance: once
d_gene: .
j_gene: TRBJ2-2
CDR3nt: TGTGCCTGGAGTCTGGCGGGGACCCCCGCGAACACCGGGGAGCTGTTTTTT
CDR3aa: CAWSLAGTPANTGELFF

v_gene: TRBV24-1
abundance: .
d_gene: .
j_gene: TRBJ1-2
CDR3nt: TGTGCCACCAGTGAAGCGGACAGCGCGTTGGGTGGCTACACCTTC
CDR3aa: CATSEADSALGGYTF

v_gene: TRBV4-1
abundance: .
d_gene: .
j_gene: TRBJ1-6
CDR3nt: TGCGCCAGCAGCCAAGGTACAGGGAATTCACCCCTCCACTTT
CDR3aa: CASSQGTGNSPLHF

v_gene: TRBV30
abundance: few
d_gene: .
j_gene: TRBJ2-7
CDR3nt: TGTGCCTGGACAGGCGCAGGAACGGCCTACGAGCAGTACTTC
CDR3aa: CAWTGAGTAYEQYF

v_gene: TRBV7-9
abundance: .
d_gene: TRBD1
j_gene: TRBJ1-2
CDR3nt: TGTGCCAGCAGCCCAGGGGGCCCCTATGGCTACACCTTC
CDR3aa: CASSPGGPYGYTF

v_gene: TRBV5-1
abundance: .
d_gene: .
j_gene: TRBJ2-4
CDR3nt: TGCGCCAGCAGCTTGGTTTCTACAGCCAAAAACATTCAGTACTTC
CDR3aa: CASSLVSTAKNIQYF

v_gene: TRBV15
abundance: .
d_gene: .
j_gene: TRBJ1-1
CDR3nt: TGTGCCACCAGCAGAGGAGGTCTCGGCACTGAAGCTTTCTTT
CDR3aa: CATSRGGLGTEAFF

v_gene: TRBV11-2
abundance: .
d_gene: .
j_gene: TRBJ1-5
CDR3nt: TGTGCCAGCAGCTTAGATGGAAGGGGGGGAGGTCAGCCCCAGCATTTT
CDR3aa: CASSLDGRGGGQPQHF

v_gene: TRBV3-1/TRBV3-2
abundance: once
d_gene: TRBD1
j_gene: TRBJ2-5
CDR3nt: TGTGCCAGCAGCCCCTGGGGACAGGGGGTTATAGAGGAGACCCAGTACTTC
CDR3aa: CASSPWGQGVIEETQYF

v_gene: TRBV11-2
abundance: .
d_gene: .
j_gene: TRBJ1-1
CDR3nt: TGTGCCAGCAGCTCAATACAGGGTCGAACTGAAGCTTTCTTT
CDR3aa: CASSSIQGRTEAFF

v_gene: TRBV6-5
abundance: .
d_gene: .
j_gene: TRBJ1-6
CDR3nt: TGTGCCAGCAGAGCTTCCGGTGCCTCACATTCACCCCTCCACTTT
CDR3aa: CASRASGASHSPLHF

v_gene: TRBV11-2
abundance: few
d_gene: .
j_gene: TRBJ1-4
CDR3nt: TGTGCCAGCAGCCAGGAGGGGAGTAATGAAAAACTGTTTTTT
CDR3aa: CASSQEGSNEKLFF

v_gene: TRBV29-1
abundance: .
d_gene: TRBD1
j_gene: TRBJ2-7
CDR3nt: TGCAGCGTTGACGACGGGACAGTTCCCCGAAAGCAGTACTTC
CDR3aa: CSVDDGTVPRKQYF

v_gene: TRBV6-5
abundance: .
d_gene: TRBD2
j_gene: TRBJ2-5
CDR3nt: TGTGCCAGCACCCGGGCTAGCGGGGCCCAAGAGACCCAGTACTTC
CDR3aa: CASTRASGAQETQYF

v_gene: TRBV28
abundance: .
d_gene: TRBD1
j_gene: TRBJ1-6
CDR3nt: TGTGCCAGCGGGGACAGCAGTAATTCACCCCTCCACTTT
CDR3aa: CASGDSSNSPLHF

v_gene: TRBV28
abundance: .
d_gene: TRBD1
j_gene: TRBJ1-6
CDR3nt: TGTGCCAGCAGTTTGGGGGGGACAGGGTTTTCACCCCTCCACTTT
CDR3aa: CASSLGGTGFSPLHF

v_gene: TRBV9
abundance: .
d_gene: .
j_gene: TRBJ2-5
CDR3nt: TGTGCCAGCAGCGTAGGAACGGGTCGACAAGAGACCCAGTACTTC
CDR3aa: CASSVGTGRQETQYF

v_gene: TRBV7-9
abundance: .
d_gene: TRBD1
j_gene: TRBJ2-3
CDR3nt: TGTGCCAGCAGCTTAACCGCCCCTGACAGGGGGTTGTCAGATACGCAGTATTTT
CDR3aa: CASSLTAPDRGLSDTQYF

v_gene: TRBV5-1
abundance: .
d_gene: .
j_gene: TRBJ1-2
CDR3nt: TGCGCCAGCAGCTTGGGACTCTATGGCTACACCTTC
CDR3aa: CASSLGLYGYTF

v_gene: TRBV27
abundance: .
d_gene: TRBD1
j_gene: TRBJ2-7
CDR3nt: TGTGCCAGCACTACCGGGACAGGGGTCTACGAGCAGTACTTC
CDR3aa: CASTTGTGVYEQYF

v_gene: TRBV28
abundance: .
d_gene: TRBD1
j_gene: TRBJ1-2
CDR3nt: TGTGCCAGCAGTCCAGGGACAGGGGATGGCTACACCTTC
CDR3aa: CASSPGTGDGYTF

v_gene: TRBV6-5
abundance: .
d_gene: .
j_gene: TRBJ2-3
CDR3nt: TGTGCCAGCAGGACTAGGGGCACAGATACGCAGTATTTT
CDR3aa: CASRTRGTDTQYF

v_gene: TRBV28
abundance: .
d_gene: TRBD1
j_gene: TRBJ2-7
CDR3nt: TGTGCCAGCAGTTTATATAGGGTGCAGGGGGCGAGCGATCCCTACGAGCAGTACTTC
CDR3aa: CASSLYRVQGASDPYEQYF

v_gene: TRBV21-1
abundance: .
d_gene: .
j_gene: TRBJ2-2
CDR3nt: TGTGCCAGCAGCAACCACCGGGACAGGCAGACCGGGGAGCTGTTTTTT
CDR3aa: CASSNHRDRQTGELFF